These 21 T cell receptor beta chains share one sample of origin, sequenced in a study of T-cell memory formation after mild COVID-19. TCRdb recomputed calls from the 5' RACE reads with MiXCR, one row per CDR3 protein. The sample carries 30,000 or so distinct CDR3 sequences, around a fifth recorded once. The sequenced material came from PBMCs or a T cell subset sorted from them (not recorded which). Receptor source: an adult who had mild COVID-19 (a few samples of this study predate the infection). Cell type and time point are not known.

This chain connects TRBV5-4 to TRBJ2-5, with 7 bases matching TRBD2. Trimming removed 4 bases from V and 0 bases from J; junction bases left unmatched: 3. The CDR3 runs 14 residues. Germline assignment: CDR1 SGHNT and CDR2 YYREEE (reference sequence). The CDR3 DNA sequence: TGTGCCAGCAGCCTGGGGGGGGACCAAGAGACCCAGTACTTC. Amino acids: CASSLGGDQETQYF.

This clonotype is deemed medium-sized. The rearrangement joins TRBV12-3 or TRBV12-4 to TRBJ2-1, with 11 bases identical to TRBD2. V gave up 3 bases and J gave up 8 bases; unmatched junction bases: 12. CDR3 length: 17 residues. CDR3 residues: CASSFSTSGSYTHEQFF. In nucleotides, the CDR3 is TGTGCCAGCAGTTTCTCAACTAGCGGGAGTTATACGCATGAGCAGTTCTTC.

This clonotype has at least ten counts. This chain connects TRBV20-1 to TRBJ1-4; no reliable D call. This CDR3 has 15 residues. Per the germline V gene, CDR1 is DFQATT and CDR2 is SNEGSKA (reference sequence). V was shortened by 0 bases and J by 7 bases, with 15 bases between the two germline ends. CDR3 nucleotide sequence: TGCAGTGCTAGAGATAGGAGGGCTCACCTTGAAAAACTGTTTTTT. This encodes CSARDRRAHLEKLFF.

This clonotype was counted ten times or more. V gene TRBV18 combines with J gene TRBJ1-1; D unresolved. Trimming shortened V by 6 bases and J by 1 base, and 12 bases separated the two germline ends. The CDR3 runs to 14 residues. Germline V gene lookup returns CDR1 KGHSH and CDR2 LQKENI. CDR3 DNA sequence: TGTGCCAGCTCGTTGGCAGGCGAGAACACTGAAGCTTTCTTT. Protein sequence: CASSLAGENTEAFF. Full variable domain (remainder filled in from reference TRBV18 and TRBJ1-1): NAGVMQNPRHLVRRRGQEARLRCSPMKGHSHVYWYRQLPEEGLKFMVYLQKENIIDESGMPKERFSAEFPKEGPSILRIQQVVRGDSAAYFCASSLAGENTEAFFGQGTRLTVV.

This clonotype was seen many times. The chain is built from TRBV28 and TRBJ2-2; D gene uncertain. Germline-derived CDR1 and CDR2 are MDHEN and SYDVKM. This CDR3 is built from 12 residues. V lost 7 bases to trimming and J lost 6 bases, with 9 bases between them. CDR3 in amino acids: CASTLPPGELFF. The DNA for the CDR3 is TGTGCCAGCACCTTACCGCCCGGGGAGCTGTTTTTT.

The CDR3 here is CASSPWESSYNEQFF. The CDR3 coding sequence is TGTGCCAGCAGCCCCTGGGAAAGCTCCTACAATGAGCAGTTCTTC. The genes are TRBV7-6 and TRBJ2-1; no definite D call. Germline V gene data show CDR1 as SGHVS and CDR2 as FNYEAQ. Trimming took 5 bases from V and 0 from J, leaving 11 bases between them. The CDR3 covers 15 residues.

This clonotype was picked up many times. CDR3 protein: CASSLIPGLNGYTF. Here the CDR3 DNA reads TGTGCCAGCAGTTTGATACCGGGACTTAATGGCTACACCTTC. The rearrangement uses TRBV12-3 or TRBV12-4 and TRBJ1-2; TRBD1 might be the D (5 bases). The CDR3 is 14 residues long. V was pared by 3 bases and J by 6 bases, with 14 bases between.

The J gene is TRBJ1-2, the V gene TRBV7-9; D is unclear. The CDR3 has 15 residues. Germline-derived CDR1 and CDR2 are SEHNR and FQNEAQ (reference sequence). V was cut by 2 bases and J by 0 bases, with 10 bases left in between. The CDR3 DNA reads TGTGCCAGCAGCTTACCGGACGGAGCTAACTATGGCTACACCTTC. Its protein is CASSLPDGANYGYTF.

This clonotype counts as medium-sized. V and J are TRBV29-1 and TRBJ2-7; D is unresolved. Trimming shortened V by 3 bases and J by 3 bases, and 6 bases separated the two germline ends. The CDR3 sequence is 11 residues long. Germline lookup yields CDR1 SQVTM and CDR2 ANQGSEA. CDR3: CSVEYGYEQYF. DNA for the CDR3: TGCAGCGTTGAGTACGGCTACGAGCAGTACTTC.

The genes are TRBV5-5 and TRBJ2-1, with D possibly TRBD2 on 7 matching bases. Trimming pared 7 bases from V and 7 bases from J, leaving 18 bases between. The CDR3 has 14 amino acids. The germline V gene encodes CDR1 SGHKS and CDR2 YYEKEE (reference sequence). The CDR3 DNA is TGTGCCAGCCCCGGGAGGCAGGGGAAGAATGAGCAGTTCTTC. It is translated as CASPGRQGKNEQFF.

There are many counts of this clonotype. The chain is built from TRBV4-1 and TRBJ1-5; D gene uncertain. Trimming cost V 3 bases and J 5 bases, with 14 bases left between them. CDR3 length: 15 amino acids. Germline V gene sequence: CDR1 MGHRA, CDR2 YSYEKL. CDR3 coding DNA: TGCGCCAGCAGCCAGAACGGACTTTTTGATCAGCCCCAGCATTTT. Translated: CASSQNGLFDQPQHF.

This clonotype was counted many times. The genes are TRBV6-2 or TRBV6-3 and TRBJ2-7; no definite D call. V lost 7 bases to trimming and J lost 3 bases, with 10 bases between them. The germline V gene encodes CDR1 MNHEY and CDR2 SVGEGT. The CDR3 has 12 amino acids. CDR3 sequence reads: CASTDTRYEQYF. CDR3 coding DNA: TGTGCCAGCACTGATACGCGCTACGAGCAGTACTTC.

At least ten counts were recorded for this clonotype. The gene calls are TRBV6-5 and TRBJ2-7, with 7 bases identical to TRBD2. The junction had 5 bases not matched to a gene; V was cut back by 0 bases and J by 0 bases. The germline gives CDR1 MNHEY, CDR2 SVGAGI. The CDR3 has 16 residues. For the CDR3, the DNA is TGTGCCAGCAGTTACTCGAGGGCGGGAGACTCCTACGAGCAGTACTTC. Protein: CASSYSRAGDSYEQYF.

Many counts were recorded for this clonotype. The chain is built from TRBV24-1 and TRBJ2-2, with 7 nucleotides matching TRBD2. J was trimmed by 10 bases and V by 4 bases; bases with no gene match: 5. The germline V gene has CDR1 KGHDR and CDR2 SFDVKD. CDR3 length: 13 residues. CDR3 residues: CATSEGGSAELFF. Written as DNA, the CDR3 is TGTGCCACCAGTGAGGGAGGGTCGGCGGAGCTGTTTTTT.

This clonotype appeared many times. The chain links TRBV5-4 to TRBJ1-2; 7 bases align to TRBD1. Trimming took 4 bases from V and 5 from J; bases not matched to a gene: 11. This CDR3 comprises 15 residues. The germline CDR1 and CDR2 sequences are SGHNT and YYREEE (reference sequence). CDR3 in amino acids: CASSPPTGWTYGYTF. DNA of the CDR3: TGTGCCAGCAGCCCACCGACAGGGTGGACGTATGGCTACACCTTC.

This clonotype was observed many times. The V call is TRBV7-9, the J call TRBJ2-7, with D unclear. CDR3 length equals 13 residues. Between the trimmed V and J ends, which lost 1 base and 6 bases, there was a span of 10 bases. CDR1 is SEHNR, CDR2 FQNEAQ, per germline (reference sequence). The CDR3 is CASSLVPNTEQYF. The CDR3 bases are TGTGCCAGCAGCTTAGTCCCAAACACCGAGCAGTACTTC.

This clonotype has a count of ten or more. This sequence joins TRBV5-6 and TRBJ2-3; D is perhaps TRBD2 (6 bases). Trimming removed 3 bases at V and 5 bases at J, with 16 bases between. This CDR3 is 15 amino acids long. Per the germline V gene, CDR1 is SGHDT and CDR2 is YYEEEE. The CDR3 protein is CASSWNPSGVDTQYF. DNA of the CDR3: TGTGCCAGCAGCTGGAACCCCTCGGGGGTAGATACGCAGTATTTT.

The J gene is TRBJ1-6, the V gene TRBV5-1; TRBD1 aligns across 8 bases. The V gene's germline CDR1 is SGHRS and CDR2 YFSETQ. Trimming removed 0 bases from V and 10 bases from J; junction bases left unmatched: 6. CDR3 size: 15 residues. In nucleotides, the CDR3 is TGCGCCAGCAGCTTGGGTGACAGGGGCGGGTCACCCCTCCACTTT. This translates into CASSLGDRGGSPLHF.

J is TRBJ1-2 and V is TRBV12-3 or TRBV12-4; weak D call: TRBD1 (6 bases). The CDR3 totals 13 residues. Trimming took 3 bases from V and 10 from J, leaving 15 bases between them. In DNA form, the CDR3 reads TGTGCCAGCAGTTTCAATCAACAGGGCGTCTACACCTTC. Amino acid sequence: CASSFNQQGVYTF.

This clonotype was counted ten times or more. In DNA, the CDR3 is TGTGCCAGCGGCCTTAGGACAGGGGGCCACGGGGAGCTGTTTTTT. It is translated as CASGLRTGGHGELFF. This sequence joins TRBV12-3 or TRBV12-4 and TRBJ2-2, with 11 nucleotides matching TRBD1. The CDR3 totals 15 residues. After removal of 8 bases from V and 7 bases from J, the junction contained 9 bases not matched to a gene.

The table lists this clonotype with a count of one. This chain joins TRBV11-2 and TRBJ1-1; D is undetermined. V lost 1 base and J lost 5, with 11 bases in between. The V gene's germline CDR1 is SGHAT and CDR2 FQNNGV. The CDR3 is made up of 14 amino acids. Here the CDR3 DNA reads TGTGCCAGCAGCTTAGCCGGCCGCGGGACTGAAGCTTTCTTT. It translates to CASSLAGRGTEAFF.